This T cell receptor beta chain was profiled in a study of CD8+ T cells in alopecia areata. Treatment meaning: oral pan-JAK inhibitor, 5-10 mg twice daily. Sequencing templates came from extracted RNA that was reverse transcribed into cDNA. Clones were read by immunoSEQ multiplex PCR, and TCRdb kept only the in-frame ones, dropping some. The table lists around 100,000 clones, around 50% of them singletons. V was cut by 3 bases and J by 5 bases, with 19 bases left in between. From germline, CDR1 is SGHDN and CDR2 FVKESK. This CDR3 region has 17 residues. This material consisted of CD8+ T cells sorted from blood, taken at week 24, from a patient treated with tofacitinib. The rearrangement links TRBV14 to TRBJ2-2; D may be TRBD1 (5 bases). This sequence was found in a human donor with alopecia areata. As DNA, the CDR3 is TGTGCCAGCAGCCATCTTTCAGGGTCCCCCGGGACCGGGGAGCTGTTTTTT. Protein sequence: CASSHLSGSPGTGELFF.